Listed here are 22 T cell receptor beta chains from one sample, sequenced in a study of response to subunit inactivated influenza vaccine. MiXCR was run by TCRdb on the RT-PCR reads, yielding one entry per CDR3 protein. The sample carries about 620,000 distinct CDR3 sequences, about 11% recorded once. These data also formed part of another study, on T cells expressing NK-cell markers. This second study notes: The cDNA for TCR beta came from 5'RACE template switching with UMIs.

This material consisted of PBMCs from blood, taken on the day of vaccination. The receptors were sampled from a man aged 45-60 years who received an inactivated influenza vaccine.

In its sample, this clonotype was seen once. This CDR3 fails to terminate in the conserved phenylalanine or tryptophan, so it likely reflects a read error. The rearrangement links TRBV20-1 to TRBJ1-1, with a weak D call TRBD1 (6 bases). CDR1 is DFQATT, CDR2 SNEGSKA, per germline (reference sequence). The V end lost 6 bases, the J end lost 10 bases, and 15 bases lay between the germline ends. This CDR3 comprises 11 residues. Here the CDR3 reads CSALGGTLAFL. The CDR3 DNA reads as TGCAGTGCCCTAGGGGGGACTTTAGCTTTCCTT.

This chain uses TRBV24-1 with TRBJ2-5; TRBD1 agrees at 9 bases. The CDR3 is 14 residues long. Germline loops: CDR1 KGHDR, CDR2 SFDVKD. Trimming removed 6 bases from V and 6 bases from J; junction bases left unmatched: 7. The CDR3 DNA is TGTGCCACCAGTTCTGCGACAGGGGGGAAGACCCAGTACTTC. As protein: CATSSATGGKTQYF.

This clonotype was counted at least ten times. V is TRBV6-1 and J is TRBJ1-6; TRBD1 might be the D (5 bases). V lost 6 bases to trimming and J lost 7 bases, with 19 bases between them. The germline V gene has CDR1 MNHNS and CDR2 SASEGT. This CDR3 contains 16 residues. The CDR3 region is CASRSRRQGGNSPLHF. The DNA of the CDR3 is TGTGCCAGCAGGTCCCGGAGGCAGGGCGGAAATTCACCCCTCCACTTT.

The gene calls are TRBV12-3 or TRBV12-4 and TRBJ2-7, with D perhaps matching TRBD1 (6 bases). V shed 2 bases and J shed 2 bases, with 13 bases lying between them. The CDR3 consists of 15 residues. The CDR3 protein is CASSLTGTDAYEQYF. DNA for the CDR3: TGTGCCAGCAGTTTAACAGGGACGGACGCCTACGAGCAGTACTTC.

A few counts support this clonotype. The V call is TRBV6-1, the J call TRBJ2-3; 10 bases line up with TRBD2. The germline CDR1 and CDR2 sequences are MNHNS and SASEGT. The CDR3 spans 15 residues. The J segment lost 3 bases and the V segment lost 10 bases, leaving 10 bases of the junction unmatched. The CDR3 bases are TGTGCCACCAAAATCGGACTAGCGGAAACAGATACGCAGTATTTT. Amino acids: CATKIGLAETDTQYF.

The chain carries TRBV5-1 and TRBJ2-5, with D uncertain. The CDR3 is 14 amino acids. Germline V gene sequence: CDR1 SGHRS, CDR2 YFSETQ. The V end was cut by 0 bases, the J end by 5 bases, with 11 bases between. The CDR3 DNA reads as TGCGCCAGCAGCTTGGTGACTGGAGCGGAGACCCAGTACTTC. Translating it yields CASSLVTGAETQYF. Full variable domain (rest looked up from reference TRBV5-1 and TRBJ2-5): KAGVTQTPRYLIKTRGQQVTLSCSPISGHRSVSWYQQTPGQGLQFLFEYFSETQRNKGNFPGRFSGRQFSNSRSEMNVSTLELGDSALYLCASSLVTGAETQYFGPGTRLLVL.

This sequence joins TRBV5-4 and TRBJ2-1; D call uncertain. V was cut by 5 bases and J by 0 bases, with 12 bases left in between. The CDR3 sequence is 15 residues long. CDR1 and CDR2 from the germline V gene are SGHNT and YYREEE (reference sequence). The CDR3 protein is CASSPVSFSYNEQFF. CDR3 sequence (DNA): TGTGCCAGCAGTCCAGTGTCCTTCTCCTACAATGAGCAGTTCTTC. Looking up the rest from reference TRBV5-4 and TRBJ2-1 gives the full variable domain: ETGVTQSPTHLIKTRGQQVTLRCSSQSGHNTVSWYQQALGQGPQFIFQYYREEENGRGNFPPRFSGLQFPNYSSELNVNALELDDSALYLCASSPVSFSYNEQFFGPGTRLTVL.

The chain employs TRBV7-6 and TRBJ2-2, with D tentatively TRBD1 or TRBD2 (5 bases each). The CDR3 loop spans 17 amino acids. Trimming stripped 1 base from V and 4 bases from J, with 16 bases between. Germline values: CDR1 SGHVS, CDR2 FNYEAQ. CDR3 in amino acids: CASSLVASGTTTGELFF. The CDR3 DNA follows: TGTGCCAGCAGCTTAGTGGCTTCCGGGACGACCACCGGGGAGCTGTTTTTT. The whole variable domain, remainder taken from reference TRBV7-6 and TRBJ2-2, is GAGVSQSPRYKVTKRGQDVALRCDPISGHVSLYWYRQALGQGPEFLTYFNYEAQQDKSGLPNDRFSAERPEGSISTLTIQRTEQRDSAMYRCASSLVASGTTTGELFFGEGSRLTVL.

CDR3 sequence (DNA): TGCGCCAGCAGCTTGGCTGCAGTTAACTACGAGCAGTACTTC. Protein: CASSLAAVNYEQYF. The rearrangement joins TRBV5-1 to TRBJ2-7; D unclear. The length of the CDR3 is 14 residues. Germline lookup yields CDR1 SGHRS and CDR2 YFSETQ. V was shortened by 0 bases and J by 3 bases, with 10 bases between the two germline ends.

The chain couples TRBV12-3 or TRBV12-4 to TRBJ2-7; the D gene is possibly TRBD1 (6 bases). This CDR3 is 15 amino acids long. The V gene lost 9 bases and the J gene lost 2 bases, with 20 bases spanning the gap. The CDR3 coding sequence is TGTGCCAGTAGCCCCCCCAGACAGGCAACCTACGAGCAGTACTTC. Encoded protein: CASSPPRQATYEQYF.

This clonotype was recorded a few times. The CDR3 region has the DNA TGTGCCAGCAGTTTGACAGGGCCTTCCTACAATGAGCAGTTCTTC. Translation: CASSLTGPSYNEQFF. The chain carries TRBV28 and TRBJ2-1, with TRBD1 identical over 7 bases. CDR3 length: 15 residues. Germline loops: CDR1 MDHEN, CDR2 SYDVKM. Losses at the gene ends were 3 bases for V and 1 base for J; bases not matched to a gene: 3.

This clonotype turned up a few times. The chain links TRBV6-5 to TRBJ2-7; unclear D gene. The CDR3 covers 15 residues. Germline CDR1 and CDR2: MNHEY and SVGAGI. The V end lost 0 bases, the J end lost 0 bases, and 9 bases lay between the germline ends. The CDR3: CASSYSDPYSYEQYF. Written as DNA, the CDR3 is TGTGCCAGCAGTTACTCTGACCCCTACTCCTACGAGCAGTACTTC.

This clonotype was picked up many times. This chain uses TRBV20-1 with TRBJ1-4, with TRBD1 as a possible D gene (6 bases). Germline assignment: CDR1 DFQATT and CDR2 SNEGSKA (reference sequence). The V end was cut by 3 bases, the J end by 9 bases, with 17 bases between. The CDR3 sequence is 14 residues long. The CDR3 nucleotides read TGCAGTGCTAGTGGGGACCAGGGGACTAAAAAACTGTTTTTT. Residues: CSASGDQGTKKLFF.

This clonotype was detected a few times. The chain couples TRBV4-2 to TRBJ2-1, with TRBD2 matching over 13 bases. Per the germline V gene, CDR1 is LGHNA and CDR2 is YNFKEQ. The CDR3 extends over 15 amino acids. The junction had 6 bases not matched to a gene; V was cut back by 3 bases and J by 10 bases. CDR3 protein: CASSHETSGRAEQFF. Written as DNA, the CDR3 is TGTGCCAGCAGCCATGAAACTAGCGGGAGGGCCGAGCAGTTCTTC.

CDR3 DNA sequence: TGCAGCGTTGAAGGCGGGGACTCCTACGAGCAGTACTTC. Residues: CSVEGGDSYEQYF. This rearrangement joins TRBV29-1 to TRBJ2-7, with a weak D call TRBD2 (6 bases). Germline V gene data show CDR1 as SQVTM and CDR2 as ANQGSEA. Trimming cost V 1 base and J 0 bases, with 7 bases left between them. The CDR3 runs 13 residues.

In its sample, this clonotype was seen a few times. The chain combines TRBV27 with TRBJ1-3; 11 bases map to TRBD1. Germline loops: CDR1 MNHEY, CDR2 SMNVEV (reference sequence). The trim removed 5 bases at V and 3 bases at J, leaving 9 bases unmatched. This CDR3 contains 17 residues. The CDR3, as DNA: TGTGCCAGCAGTCCGCATGGACAGGGGGCCATTGGAAACACCATATATTTT. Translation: CASSPHGQGAIGNTIYF.

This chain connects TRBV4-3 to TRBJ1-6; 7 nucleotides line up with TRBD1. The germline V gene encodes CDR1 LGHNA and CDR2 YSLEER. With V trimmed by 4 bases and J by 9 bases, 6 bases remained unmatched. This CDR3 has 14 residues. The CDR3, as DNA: TGCGCCAGCAGCCCCACAGGGGAGGGTTCACCCCTCCACTTT. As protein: CASSPTGEGSPLHF.

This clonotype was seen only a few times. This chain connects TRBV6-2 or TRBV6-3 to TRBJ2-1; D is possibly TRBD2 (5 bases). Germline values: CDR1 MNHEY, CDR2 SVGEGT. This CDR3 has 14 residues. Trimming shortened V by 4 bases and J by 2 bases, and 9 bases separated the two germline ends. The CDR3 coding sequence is TGTGCCAGCAGTTTTGGACTCACCTACAATGAGCAGTTCTTC. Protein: CASSFGLTYNEQFF.

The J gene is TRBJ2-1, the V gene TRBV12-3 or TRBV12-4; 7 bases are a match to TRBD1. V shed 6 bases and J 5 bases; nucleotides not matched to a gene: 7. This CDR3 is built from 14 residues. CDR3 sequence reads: CASRRQGAHNEQFF. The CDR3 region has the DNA TGTGCCAGCAGACGACAGGGCGCTCACAATGAGCAGTTCTTC.

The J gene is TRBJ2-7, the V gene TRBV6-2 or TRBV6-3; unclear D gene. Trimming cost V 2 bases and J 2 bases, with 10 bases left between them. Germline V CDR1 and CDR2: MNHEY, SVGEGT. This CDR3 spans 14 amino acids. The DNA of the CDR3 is TGTGCCAGCAGTTACGAGCAGTTCGCCTACGAGCAGTACTTC. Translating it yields CASSYEQFAYEQYF.

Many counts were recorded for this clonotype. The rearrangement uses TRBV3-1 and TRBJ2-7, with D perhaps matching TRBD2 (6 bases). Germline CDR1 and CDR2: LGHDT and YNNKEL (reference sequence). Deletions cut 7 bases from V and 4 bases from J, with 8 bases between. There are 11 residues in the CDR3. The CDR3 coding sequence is TGTGCCAGCACCCGGGGGTACGAGCAGTACTTC. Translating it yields CASTRGYEQYF.

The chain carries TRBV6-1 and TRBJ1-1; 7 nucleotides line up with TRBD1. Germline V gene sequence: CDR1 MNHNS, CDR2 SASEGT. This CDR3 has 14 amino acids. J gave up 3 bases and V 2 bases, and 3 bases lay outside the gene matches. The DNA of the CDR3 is TGTGCCAGCAGTGAAAGGGGGCGCGACACTGAAGCTTTCTTT. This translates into CASSERGRDTEAFF.